This T cell receptor (beta chain) was recovered during a study of shared clonotypes between healthy human individuals. General observations from the study: Donor scarcity curtailed the genetic and exposure-history diversity represented herein. The generation probabilities recorded for non-shared clonotypes fell below those of clonotypes shared by all four donors. Naive subsets generally had larger estimated richness than memory subsets. Collection of samples was limited to blood; tissue repertoires likely differ.

This clone was counted at least ten times. The antigen remains undetermined. Naive CD8 cells, CD45RO-negative and positively selected for CCR7, excluded terminally differentiated effector memory CD45RA+ cells. The method was immunoSEQ multiplex PCR; TCRdb's version includes in-frame clones alone and lacks a portion of them. This sample has about 2,200,000 clones, with roughly 91% found just once. The CDR3 has 16 residues. Germline V gene lookup returns CDR1 SEHNR and CDR2 FQNEAQ (reference sequence). With 5 bases removed from V and 0 bases from J, the gap between germline ends came to 13 bases. The chain employs TRBV7-9 and TRBJ1-4; no clear D gene. The source material was naive CD8+ T cells from PBMCs. This TCR was recovered from a man between 18 and 29 years old in good health. Some clones in this sample may be carry-over from other donors' samples. The CDR3 nucleotides are TGTGCCAGCAGCCCCTTCGTCGGTGCAACTAATGAAAAACTGTTTTTT. Its protein product is CASSPFVGATNEKLFF. Drawing the rest from reference TRBV7-9 and TRBJ1-4, the complete variable domain is DTGVSQNPRHKITKRGQNVTFRCDPISEHNRLYWYRQTLGQGPEFLTYFQNEAQLEKSRLLSDRFSAERPKGSFSTLEIQRTEQGDSAMYLCASSPFVGATNEKLFFGSGTQLSVL.